These T cell receptor beta chains were read from a single sample in a study of regulatory T cells in long-lasting Graves disease. TCRdb analysed the multiplex PCR reads with MiXCR anew, one entry per CDR3 protein. Seen here are roughly 350,000 distinct CDR3 sequences, 16% observed once, and the top ten hold 25% to 30%. The same specimen was also included in a second study, on T cells in Graves' hyperthyroidism and ophthalmopathy.

Sample: peripheral blood mononuclear cells (PBMCs), taken at new diagnosis, from a patient treated with antithyroid drugs. The origin of the receptors is a man in his forties with Graves disease. The CDR3 runs from the conserved cysteine through the conserved F or W. The D gene is left open where the match is weak. A clone size is listed for some rows: how often the clone was seen (once, few, many), or a class if it is expanded.

>12|TRBV20-1|few|NA|TRBJ2-1
CSARGGFNEQFF
TGCAGTGCTAGGGGTGGATTCAATGAGCAGTTCTTC
>17|TRBV14|few|NA|TRBJ2-2
CASSQDQRSYPTGELFF
TGTGCCAGCAGCCAAGATCAGAGGTCCTACCCCACCGGGGAGCTGTTTTTT
>15|TRBV7-2|many|TRBD2|TRBJ2-5
CASSLGRGGRETQYF
TGTGCCAGCAGCTTAGGCCGGGGGGGCCGGGAGACCCAGTACTTC
>14|TRBV28|many|NA|TRBJ1-2
CASSPASGHYGYTF
TGTGCCAGCAGTCCCGCCTCGGGCCACTATGGCTACACCTTC
>14|TRBV29-1|NA|NA|TRBJ1-4
CSATTTGLNEKLFF
TGCAGCGCCACTACCACAGGCCTGAATGAAAAACTGTTTTTT
>12|TRBV28|NA|NA|TRBJ1-4
CASSLESRKLFF
TGTGCCAGCAGTTTAGAGTCGCGGAAACTGTTTTTT
>16|TRBV6-2/TRBV6-3|few|TRBD2|TRBJ2-3
CASSPRTSGVADTQYF
TGTGCCAGCAGCCCCCGGACTAGCGGGGTAGCAGATACGCAGTATTTT
>12|TRBV29-1|few|NA|TRBJ2-4
CSVEDLLDIQYF
TGCAGCGTTGAAGATCTTCTGGATATTCAGTACTTC
>15|TRBV9|NA|NA|TRBJ2-5
CASSVVGAEQETQYF
TGTGCCAGCAGCGTAGTTGGGGCAGAACAAGAGACCCAGTACTTC
>15|TRBV6-5|many|NA|TRBJ1-1
CASSYYGSRDTEAFF
TGTGCCAGCAGTTACTACGGCAGCAGAGACACTGAAGCTTTCTTT
>14|TRBV20-1|many|TRBD1|TRBJ2-1
CSAALGTDYNEQFF
TGCAGTGCGGCTCTCGGGACAGACTACAATGAGCAGTTCTTC
>12|TRBV28|NA|NA|TRBJ1-2
CASIEARPGYTF
TGTGCCAGCATTGAGGCCCGGCCGGGCTACACCTTC
>17|TRBV20-1|NA|TRBD2|TRBJ2-1
CSARKVGLAGSYNEQFF
TGCAGTGCTAGGAAGGTGGGACTAGCGGGCTCCTACAATGAGCAGTTCTTC
>15|TRBV10-3|few|TRBD1|TRBJ1-5
CAISESQGGNQPQHF
TGTGCCATCAGTGAGTCACAGGGGGGCAATCAGCCCCAGCATTTT
>15|TRBV2|many|TRBD1|TRBJ1-1
CASRDLTGGRLLTAF
TGTGCCAGCAGGGACCTGACAGGGGGCCGGCTTTTGACGGCCTTT
>14|TRBV6-2/TRBV6-3|many|TRBD1|TRBJ2-7
CASSGTGSSYEQYF
TGTGCCAGCAGTGGGACAGGGAGCTCCTACGAGCAGTACTTC
>15|TRBV5-1|many|NA|TRBJ2-7
CASSLRLLLRDEQYF
TGTGCCAGCAGCTTGCGGCTACTACTTCGAGACGAGCAGTACTTC
>14|TRBV2|many|TRBD1|TRBJ2-2
CASRPQGAPGELFF
TGTGCCAGCAGGCCTCAGGGGGCCCCCGGGGAGCTGTTTTTT
>14|TRBV20-1|many|TRBD1|TRBJ1-6
CSARHRGWDSPLHF
TGCAGTGCTAGACACAGGGGCTGGGATTCACCCCTCCACTTT
>13|TRBV6-1|NA|TRBD2|TRBJ2-7
CASRTGGLYEQYF
TGTGCCAGCCGAACGGGGGGGCTCTACGAGCAGTACTTC
>15|TRBV19|many|NA|TRBJ1-1
CASSRDEWLFTEAFF
TGTGCCAGTAGTAGGGACGAATGGTTGTTTACTGAAGCTTTCTTT
>15|TRBV6-9|NA|NA|TRBJ2-2
CASSYFGQGTGELFF
TGTGCCAGCAGTTACTTCGGACAAGGTACCGGGGAACTGTTTTTT
>12|TRBV7-9|many|NA|TRBJ2-3
CASSLQLYTQYF
TGTGCCAGCAGCTTACAGCTCTATACGCAGTATTTT
>18|TRBV7-2|many|TRBD1|TRBJ1-4
CASSSSPYRGRSSEKLFF
TGTGCCAGCAGCTCGAGCCCGTACAGGGGCAGATCGTCGGAAAAACTGTTTTTT
>15|TRBV27|once|NA|TRBJ1-5
CASRPYRAGNQPQHF
TGTGCCAGCAGACCCTACAGGGCTGGCAATCAGCCCCAGCATTTT
>14|TRBV27|NA|NA|TRBJ1-2
CASSLSSPDYGYTF
TGTGCCAGCAGTTTATCCAGCCCGGACTATGGCTACACCTTC
>14|TRBV12-3/TRBV12-4|many|NA|TRBJ2-1
CASTRGGGSNEQFF
TGTGCCAGCACCCGGGGAGGGGGCTCAAATGAGCAGTTCTTC
>13|TRBV7-3|few|NA|TRBJ2-5
CASSLNSKETQYF
TGTGCCAGCAGCTTAAACAGTAAAGAGACCCAGTACTTC
>16|TRBV24-1|NA|NA|TRBJ2-6
CATSDHGASGANVLTF
TGTGCCACCAGTGATCACGGGGCCTCTGGGGCCAACGTCCTGACTTTC
>11|TRBV6-2/TRBV6-3|NA|NA|TRBJ2-1
CASRAGYEQFF
TGTGCCAGCAGGGCAGGGTATGAGCAGTTCTTC
>15|TRBV28|NA|TRBD2|TRBJ2-1
CASSLRLAGGRGQFF
TGTGCCAGCAGTCTCCGACTAGCGGGGGGAAGAGGGCAGTTCTTC
>16|TRBV28|NA|TRBD1|TRBJ2-7
CASNSRQGARSYEQYF
TGTGCCAGCAATTCCAGACAGGGGGCGCGGTCCTACGAGCAGTACTTC
>16|TRBV4-2|NA|NA|TRBJ2-5
CASSQEQWPIQETQYF
TGTGCCAGCAGCCAAGAACAGTGGCCTATACAAGAGACCCAGTACTTC